This TCR beta chain was sequenced in a study of cytomegalovirus exposure and HLA in healthy donors. Study-wide context: The approximately 120 million unique TCR beta sequences, from 150 million to 200 million T cells, were found by an earlier analysis. Counted in an early data release were approximately 85 million unique TCRs from HLA-typed donors.

PCR involved 60 Vbeta and 13 Jbeta primers. Produced via immunoSEQ multiplex PCR; TCRdb's table is partial and in-frame only. The profile shows about 200,000 clones, about 89% of them singletons. As regards this clone: Its antigen is unknown.

This CDR3 contains 12 residues. The V end lost 7 bases, the J end lost 2 bases, and 9 bases lay between the germline ends. Germline V gene sequence: CDR1 MNHEY, CDR2 SVGAGI. Study results and limitations: Later work associated fewer than 20,000 TCR beta sequences with HLA alleles at 0.05 false discovery rate.

Material: PBMCs. The sequence came from a man between 25 and 39 years old in good health and CMV-seronegative. V and J are TRBV6-5 and TRBJ2-7; D remains ambiguous. The CDR3 reads CASTSETYEQYF. CDR3 DNA: TGTGCCAGCACCTCTGAGACCTACGAGCAGTACTTC.